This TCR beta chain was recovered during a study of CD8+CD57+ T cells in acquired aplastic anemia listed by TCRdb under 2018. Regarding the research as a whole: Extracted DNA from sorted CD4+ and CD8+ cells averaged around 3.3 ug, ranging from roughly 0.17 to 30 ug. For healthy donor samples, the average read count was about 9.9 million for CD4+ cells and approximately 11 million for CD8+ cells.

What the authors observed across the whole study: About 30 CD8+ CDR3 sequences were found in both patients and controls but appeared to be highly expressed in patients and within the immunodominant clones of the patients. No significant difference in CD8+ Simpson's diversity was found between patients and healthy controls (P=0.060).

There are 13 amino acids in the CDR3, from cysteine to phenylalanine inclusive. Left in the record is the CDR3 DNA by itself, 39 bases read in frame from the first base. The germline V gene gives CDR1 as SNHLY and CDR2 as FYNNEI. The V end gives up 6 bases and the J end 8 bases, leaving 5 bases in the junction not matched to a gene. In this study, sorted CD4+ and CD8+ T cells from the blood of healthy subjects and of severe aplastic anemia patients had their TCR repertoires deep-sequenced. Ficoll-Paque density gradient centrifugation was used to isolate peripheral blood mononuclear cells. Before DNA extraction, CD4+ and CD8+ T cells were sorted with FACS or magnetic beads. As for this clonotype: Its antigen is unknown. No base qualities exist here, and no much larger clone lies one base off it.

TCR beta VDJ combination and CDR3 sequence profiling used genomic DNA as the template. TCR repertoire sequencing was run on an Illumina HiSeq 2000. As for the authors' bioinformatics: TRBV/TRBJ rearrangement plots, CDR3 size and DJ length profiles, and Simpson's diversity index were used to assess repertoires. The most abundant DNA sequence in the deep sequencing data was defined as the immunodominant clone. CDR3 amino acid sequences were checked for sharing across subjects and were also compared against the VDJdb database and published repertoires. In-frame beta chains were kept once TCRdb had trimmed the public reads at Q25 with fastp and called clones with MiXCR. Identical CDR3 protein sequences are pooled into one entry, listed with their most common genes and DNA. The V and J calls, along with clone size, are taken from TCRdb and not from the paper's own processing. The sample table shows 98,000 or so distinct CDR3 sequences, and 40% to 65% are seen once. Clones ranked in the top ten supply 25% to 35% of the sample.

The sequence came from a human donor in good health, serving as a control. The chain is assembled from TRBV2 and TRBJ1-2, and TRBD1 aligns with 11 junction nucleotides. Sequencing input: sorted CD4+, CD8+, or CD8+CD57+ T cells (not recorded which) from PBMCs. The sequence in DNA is TGTGCCAGCAGCGGACAGGGGGCGAGCGGCTACACCTTC. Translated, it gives CASSGQGASGYTF.